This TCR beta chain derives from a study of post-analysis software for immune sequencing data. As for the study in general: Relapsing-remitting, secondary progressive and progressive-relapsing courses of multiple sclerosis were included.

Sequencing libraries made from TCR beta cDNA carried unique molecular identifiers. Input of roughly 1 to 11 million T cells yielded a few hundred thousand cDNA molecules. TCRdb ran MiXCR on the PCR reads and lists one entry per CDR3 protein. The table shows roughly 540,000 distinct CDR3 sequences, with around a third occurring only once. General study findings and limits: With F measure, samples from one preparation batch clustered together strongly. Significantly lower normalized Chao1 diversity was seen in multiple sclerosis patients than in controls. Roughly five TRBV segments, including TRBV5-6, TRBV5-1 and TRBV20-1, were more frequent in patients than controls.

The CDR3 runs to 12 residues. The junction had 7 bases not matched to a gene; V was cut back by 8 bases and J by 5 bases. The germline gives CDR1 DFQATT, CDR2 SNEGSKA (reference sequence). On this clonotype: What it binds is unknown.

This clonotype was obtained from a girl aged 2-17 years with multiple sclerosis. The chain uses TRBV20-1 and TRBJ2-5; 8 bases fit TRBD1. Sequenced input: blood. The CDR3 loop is CSPRQGAETQYF. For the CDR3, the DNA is TGCAGTCCCCGTCAGGGGGCTGAGACCCAGTACTTC.